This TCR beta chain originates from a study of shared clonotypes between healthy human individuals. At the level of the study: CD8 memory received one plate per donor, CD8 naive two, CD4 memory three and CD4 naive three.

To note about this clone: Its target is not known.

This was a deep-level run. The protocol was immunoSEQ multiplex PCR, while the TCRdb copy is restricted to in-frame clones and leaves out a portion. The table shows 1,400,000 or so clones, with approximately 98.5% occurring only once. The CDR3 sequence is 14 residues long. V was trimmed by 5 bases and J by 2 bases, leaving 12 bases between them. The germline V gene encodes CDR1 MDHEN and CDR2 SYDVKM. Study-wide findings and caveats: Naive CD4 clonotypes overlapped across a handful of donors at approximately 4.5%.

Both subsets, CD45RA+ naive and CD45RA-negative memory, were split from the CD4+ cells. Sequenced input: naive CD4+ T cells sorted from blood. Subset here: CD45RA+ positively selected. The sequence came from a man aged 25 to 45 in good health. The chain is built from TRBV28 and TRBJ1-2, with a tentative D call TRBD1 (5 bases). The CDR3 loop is CASSDPTVNYGYTF. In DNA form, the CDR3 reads TGTGCCAGCAGTGACCCGACAGTCAACTATGGCTACACCTTC.